This T cell receptor beta chain stems from a study of CD8 T cells in Susac syndrome (dated by TCRdb to between 2018 and 2021). Study-wide context: Whether CD8+ T cell activation and differentiation in Susac syndrome was antigen driven was tested using repertoire sequencing. Study-wide findings and limitations: The TCR sequencing and HLA analysis was acknowledged to have included a relatively small number of individuals.

Ends trimmed: V by 6 bases, J by 7 bases; bases unmatched to a gene: 7. CDR1 and CDR2 were assigned from the germline V gene as SGHTA and FQGNSA. Reading from cysteine to phenylalanine, the CDR3 counts 14 amino acids. Of the read, only the CDR3 DNA is kept; its 42 bases are in frame from base 1. Details on this clonotype: The specificity of this receptor is unknown. The input lacks base qualities; no much larger clone sits a single base away.

RNA was extracted with the RNeasy kit and 0.5 to 1 ug was reverse transcribed using random hexamers. TCR beta CDR3 regions were amplified with the immunoSEQ multiplex PCR assay covering 54 Vbeta and 13 Jbeta segments. PCR amplification bias was corrected using a synthetic template baseline for primer optimization and computational correction. Per the authors' processing: Reads were annotated to V, D and J genes according to IMGT and were analyzed with immunoSEQ Analyzer, with only productive sequences retained. Clonality was computed as one minus Shannon entropy normalized by log2 of the number of productive unique sequences. For each patient and control, public and private clones were evaluated among the 100 most prevalent clones. Susac-specific clones were defined as absent from healthy and MS cohorts, around 1,000 published viral clones and other ImmuneACCESS disease sequences. TCRdb trimmed the raw reads at Q25, called clones with MiXCR and kept productive beta chains. Records with the same CDR3 protein are collapsed into one entry carrying the most frequent genes and DNA. TCRdb's processing, not the study's, gives the V and J calls here. The table for this sample lists approximately 190,000 distinct CDR3 sequences; approximately 94% of them were counted only once. The ten largest clones capture 0.1% of the sample.

Peripheral blood CD8+ and CD4+ T cells from healthy donors, Susac syndrome patients and multiple sclerosis patients were profiled using high-throughput TCR beta sequencing. Healthy donors were included as age- and sex-matched controls. Bulk CD8+ and CD4+ T cells were purified magnetically by negative isolation, whereas CD8+ TEMRA cells were enriched by FACS. Blood was drawn into EDTA tubes, processed within 24 hours, and PBMCs were isolated by density gradient centrifugation. PBMCs intended for TCR sequencing were cryopreserved in liquid nitrogen and were subsequently thawed in a 37 degrees C water bath. The sorted or isolated CD4+, CD8+ and CD8+ TEMRA cells reached a purity of at least 90%.

Sequencing was carried out using CD4+ T cells from PBMCs. This sequence originates from a human donor in good health. The sequence joins TRBV7-2 to TRBJ2-2, with 8 junctional bases fitting TRBD1. The CDR3 corresponds to CASSRQGIFGELFF. The DNA reads as follows: TGTGCCAGCAGTCGACAGGGGATATTCGGGGAGCTGTTTTTT.